Listed below are T cell receptor beta chains from one sample, sequenced in a study of graft-versus-host responses after intestinal transplantation. For these TCRs, the target antigens are not known. Clones were read by immunoSEQ multiplex PCR, and TCRdb kept only the in-frame ones, dropping some. The sample lists 65,000 to 90,000 clones, about 90% seen once, with 2% to 3% in the top ten. Here the sequenced sample was unstimulated CD8+ T cells sorted from spleen or lymph node cells, taken before intestinal transplant. These receptors were obtained from a human donor who received an intestinal transplant. Each CDR3 is given with its conserved first and last residue. The order of the fields is V gene, D gene, clone size, J gene, CDR3 protein, CDR3 DNA. The D gene is left open where the match is weak. Only some rows state a clone size, as once, few, many or a class for expanded clones.

V: TRBV6-1
D: TRBD1
size: NA
J: TRBJ1-6
CDR3: CASSDETGGLSSYNSPLHF
DNA: TGTGCCAGCAGTGACGAGACAGGGGGCCTGAGCTCCTATAATTCACCCCTCCACTTT

V: TRBV7-9
D: NA
size: NA
J: TRBJ1-1
CDR3: CASSLVSLTGLMNTEAFF
DNA: TGTGCCAGCAGCTTAGTATCCCTGACAGGCCTGATGAACACTGAAGCTTTCTTT

V: TRBV28
D: NA
size: NA
J: TRBJ1-3
CDR3: CASSFQSGNTIYF
DNA: TGTGCCAGCAGTTTTCAGTCTGGAAACACCATATATTTT

V: TRBV14
D: TRBD2
size: NA
J: TRBJ2-3
CDR3: CASSQRSSGVPTDTQYF
DNA: TGTGCCAGCAGCCAGCGATCTAGCGGGGTCCCCACAGATACGCAGTATTTT

V: TRBV5-5
D: TRBD2
size: NA
J: TRBJ2-1
CDR3: CASSSGLAGGEQFF
DNA: TGTGCCAGCAGCTCGGGACTAGCGGGAGGAGAGCAGTTCTTC

V: TRBV5-1
D: TRBD2
size: NA
J: TRBJ2-5
CDR3: CASSSVGGGEQYF
DNA: TGCGCCAGCAGCTCTGTCGGGGGGGGAGAGCAGTACTTC

V: TRBV29-1
D: NA
size: once
J: TRBJ1-4
CDR3: CSVAEQTYNEKLFF
DNA: TGCAGCGTTGCTGAACAGACCTATAATGAAAAACTGTTTTTT

V: TRBV27
D: NA
size: once
J: TRBJ1-2
CDR3: CASSSQGYGYTF
DNA: TGTGCCAGCAGTTCCCAGGGCTATGGCTACACCTTC

V: TRBV27
D: NA
size: once
J: TRBJ2-2
CDR3: CASSGTTYTGELFF
DNA: TGTGCCAGCTCCGGGACAACCTACACCGGGGAGCTGTTTTTT

V: TRBV4-1
D: NA
size: NA
J: TRBJ2-7
CDR3: CASSQGGDSYEQYF
DNA: TGCGCCAGCAGCCAAGGGGGCGACTCCTACGAGCAGTACTTC

V: TRBV10-3
D: NA
size: NA
J: TRBJ2-1
CDR3: CAISDMSGGRLYEQFF
DNA: TGTGCCATCAGTGATATGTCGGGGGGCCGACTCTATGAGCAGTTCTTC

V: TRBV2
D: NA
size: NA
J: TRBJ2-7
CDR3: CASSEQGFGEQYF
DNA: TGTGCCAGCAGTGAACAGGGGTTTGGCGAGCAGTACTTC

V: TRBV7-9
D: NA
size: NA
J: TRBJ2-5
CDR3: CASSSWGLEETQYF
DNA: TGTGCCAGCAGCTCCTGGGGGCTGGAGGAGACCCAGTACTTC

V: TRBV6-1
D: NA
size: NA
J: TRBJ2-7
CDR3: CASSLLSGYSYEQYF
DNA: TGTGCCAGCAGTCTTCTAAGCGGATACTCCTACGAGCAGTACTTC

V: TRBV14
D: TRBD1
size: NA
J: TRBJ1-2
CDR3: CASSPLGQGNNYGYTF
DNA: TGTGCCAGCAGCCCCTTGGGACAGGGTAACAACTATGGCTACACCTTC

V: TRBV29-1
D: NA
size: NA
J: TRBJ1-2
CDR3: CSVDPYNYGYTF
DNA: TGCAGCGTTGATCCCTATAACTATGGCTACACCTTC

V: TRBV5-1
D: NA
size: NA
J: TRBJ2-2
CDR3: CASSLAGEAVPGELFF
DNA: TGCGCCAGCAGCTTGGCCGGGGAGGCGGTCCCCGGGGAGCTGTTTTTT

V: TRBV4-1
D: NA
size: NA
J: TRBJ1-2
CDR3: CASSQDDSVLFYGYTF
DNA: TGCGCCAGCAGCCAGGATGACAGCGTCCTCTTCTATGGCTACACCTTC

V: TRBV25-1
D: TRBD1
size: NA
J: TRBJ2-6
CDR3: CASSESGQGAGGANVLTF
DNA: TGTGCCAGCAGTGAATCGGGGCAGGGGGCGGGGGGGGCCAACGTCCTGACTTTC